This TCR beta chain was documented in a study of T-cell memory formation after mild COVID-19. Study details: Clusters of TCRs were largely donor specific.

The CDR3 spans 12 residues. V lost 4 bases and J lost 6, with 9 bases in between. CDR1 PRHDT and CDR2 FYEKMQ come from the germline V gene (reference sequence). One entry per CDR3 protein, called by TCRdb with MiXCR from the 5' RACE reads. Of 190,000 or so distinct CDR3 sequences listed, about 21% are singletons. The sample holds a few counts of this clonotype. Its antigen is not known. Whole-study results and caveats: Clones that contracted from day 15 to 85 had balanced CD4/CD8; later expanders were CD4+ biased. Some responding clones appeared in pre-infection memory, suggesting cross-reactive memory joined. Contracting CD4+ clones sat mainly in CM and EM; CD8+ in EMRA.

V usage is TRBV13 and J usage is TRBJ1-2; D gene uncertain. The sample taken for sequencing was PBMCs or a T cell subset sorted from them (not recorded which). This TCR was sampled from an adult woman who had mild COVID-19 (a few samples of this study predate the infection). Cell type and time point are not known. The CDR3 nucleotides are TGTGCCAGCAGCTCACGGGCCCATGGCTACACCTTC. Translation gives CASSSRAHGYTF.